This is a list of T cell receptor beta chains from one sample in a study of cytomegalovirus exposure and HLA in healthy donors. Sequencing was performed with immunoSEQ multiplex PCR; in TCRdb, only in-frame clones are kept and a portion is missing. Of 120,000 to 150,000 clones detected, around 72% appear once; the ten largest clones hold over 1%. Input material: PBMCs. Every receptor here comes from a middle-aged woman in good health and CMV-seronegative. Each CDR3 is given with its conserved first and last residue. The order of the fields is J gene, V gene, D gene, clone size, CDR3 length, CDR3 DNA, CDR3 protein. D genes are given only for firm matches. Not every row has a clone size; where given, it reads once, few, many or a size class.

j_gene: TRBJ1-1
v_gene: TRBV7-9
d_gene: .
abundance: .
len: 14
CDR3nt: TGTGCCAGCAGCTCCGGTTTTCCTCCCTGGGAGGTTTTCTTT
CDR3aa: CASSSGFPPWEVFF

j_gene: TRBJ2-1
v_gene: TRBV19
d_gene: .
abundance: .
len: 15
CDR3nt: TGTGCCAGTAGTATAGGGGGGGGCCACTACAATGAGCAGTTCTTC
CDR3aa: CASSIGGGHYNEQFF

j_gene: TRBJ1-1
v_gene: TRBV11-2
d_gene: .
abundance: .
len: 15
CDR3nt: TGTGCCAGCAGCGCTTTACAGAGAATGAACACTGAAGCTTTCTTT
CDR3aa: CASSALQRMNTEAFF

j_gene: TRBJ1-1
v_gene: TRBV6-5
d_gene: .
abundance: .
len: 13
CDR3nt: TGTGCCAGCGGGGGGTCCACCGCCGCTCAAGCTTTCTTT
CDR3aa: CASGGSTAAQAFF

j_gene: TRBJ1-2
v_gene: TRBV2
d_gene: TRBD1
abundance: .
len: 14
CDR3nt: TGTGCCAGCATTATAGACAGGGGAATCTATGGCTACACCTTC
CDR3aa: CASIIDRGIYGYTF

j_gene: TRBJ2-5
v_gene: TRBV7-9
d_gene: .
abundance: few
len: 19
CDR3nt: TGTGCCAGCAGCTTATCGACAAACGCTGGCTGGGACTTTCAAGAGACCCAGTACTTC
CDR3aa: CASSLSTNAGWDFQETQYF

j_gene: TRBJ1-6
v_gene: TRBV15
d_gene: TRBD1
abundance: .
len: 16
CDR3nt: TGTGCCACCAGCGCTCGGACAGGGGGACCCAATTCACCCCTCCACTTT
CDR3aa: CATSARTGGPNSPLHF

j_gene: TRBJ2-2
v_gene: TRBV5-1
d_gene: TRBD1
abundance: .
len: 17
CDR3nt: TGCGCCAGCAGCGGGCGGACAGGGCTGGCGAACACCGGGGAGCTGTTTTTT
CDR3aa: CASSGRTGLANTGELFF

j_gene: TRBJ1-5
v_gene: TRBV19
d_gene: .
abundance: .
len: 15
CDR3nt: TGTGCCAGTAGTATAGACGGTTGGAGCAATCAGCCCCAGCATTTT
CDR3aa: CASSIDGWSNQPQHF

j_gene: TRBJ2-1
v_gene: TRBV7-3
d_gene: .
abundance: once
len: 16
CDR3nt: TGTGCCAGCAGCCCCTTGTCTACCCCCTCCTACAATGAGCAGTTCTTC
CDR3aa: CASSPLSTPSYNEQFF

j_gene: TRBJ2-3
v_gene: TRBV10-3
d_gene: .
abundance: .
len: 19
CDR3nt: TGTGCCACAACTTTTACAGGGACGGACCGAATTTATAGCACAGATACGCAGTATTTT
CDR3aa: CATTFTGTDRIYSTDTQYF

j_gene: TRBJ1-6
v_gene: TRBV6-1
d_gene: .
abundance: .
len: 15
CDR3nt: TGTGCCAGCAGCCCAGGGATACCCTATAATTCACCCCTCCACTTT
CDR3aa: CASSPGIPYNSPLHF

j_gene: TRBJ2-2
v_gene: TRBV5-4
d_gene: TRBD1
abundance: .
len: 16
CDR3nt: TGTGCCAGCAGCTTGGCCCTTACAGGGGGAACCGGGGAGCTGTTTTTT
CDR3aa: CASSLALTGGTGELFF

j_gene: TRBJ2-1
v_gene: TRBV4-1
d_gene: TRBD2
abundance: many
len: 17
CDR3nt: TGCGCCAGCAGCCAGGCCGGCGGGGGGGTACGTGACAATGAGCAGTTCTTC
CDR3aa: CASSQAGGGVRDNEQFF

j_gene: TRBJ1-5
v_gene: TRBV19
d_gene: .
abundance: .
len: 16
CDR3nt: TGTGCCAGTAGTATAGTGGGAGGGTACGGCAATCAGCCCCAGCATTTT
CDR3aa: CASSIVGGYGNQPQHF

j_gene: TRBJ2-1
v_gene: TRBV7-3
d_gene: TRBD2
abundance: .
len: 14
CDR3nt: TGTGCCAGCAGCATCTCTAGCGGGGGGGCGGGACAGTTCTTC
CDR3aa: CASSISSGGAGQFF

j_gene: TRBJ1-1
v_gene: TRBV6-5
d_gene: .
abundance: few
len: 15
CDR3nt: TGTGCCAGCACCTCCCCCGCAGTGGGAGGAGGTGAAGCTTTCTTT
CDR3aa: CASTSPAVGGGEAFF

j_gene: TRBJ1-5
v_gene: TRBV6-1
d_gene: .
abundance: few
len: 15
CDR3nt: TGTGCCAGCAGTGGGACACCCTATAGCAATCAGCCCCAGCATTTT
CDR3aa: CASSGTPYSNQPQHF

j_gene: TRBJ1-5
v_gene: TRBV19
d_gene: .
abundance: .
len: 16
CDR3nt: TGTGCCAGTAGTGAGGACTTTCCGTTCGGCAATCAGCCCCAGCATTTT
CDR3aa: CASSEDFPFGNQPQHF

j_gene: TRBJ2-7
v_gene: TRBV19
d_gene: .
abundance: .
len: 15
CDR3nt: TGTGCCAGTAGTATCCCCGGAAAAGGAGACTACGAGCAGTACTTC
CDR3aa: CASSIPGKGDYEQYF

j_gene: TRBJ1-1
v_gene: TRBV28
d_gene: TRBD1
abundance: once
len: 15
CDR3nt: TGTGCCAGCAGTTTCCGCCCGACAGGGGACACTGAAGCTTTCTTT
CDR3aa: CASSFRPTGDTEAFF

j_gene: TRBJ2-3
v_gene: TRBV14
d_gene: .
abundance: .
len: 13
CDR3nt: TGTGCCAGCAGCCAAGTTCGTACAGATACGCAGTATTTT
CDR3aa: CASSQVRTDTQYF